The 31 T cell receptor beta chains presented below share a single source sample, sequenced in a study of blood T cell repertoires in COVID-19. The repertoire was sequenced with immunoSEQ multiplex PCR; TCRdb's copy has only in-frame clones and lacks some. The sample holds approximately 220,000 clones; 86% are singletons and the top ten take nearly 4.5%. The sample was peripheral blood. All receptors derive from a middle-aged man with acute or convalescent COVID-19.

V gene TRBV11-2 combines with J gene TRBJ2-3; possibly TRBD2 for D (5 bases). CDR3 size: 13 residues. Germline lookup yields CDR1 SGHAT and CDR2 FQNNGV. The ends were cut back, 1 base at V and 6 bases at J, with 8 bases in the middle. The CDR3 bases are TGTGCCAGCAGCTTAGTCGGCGGGGATACGCAGTATTTT. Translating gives CASSLVGGDTQYF.

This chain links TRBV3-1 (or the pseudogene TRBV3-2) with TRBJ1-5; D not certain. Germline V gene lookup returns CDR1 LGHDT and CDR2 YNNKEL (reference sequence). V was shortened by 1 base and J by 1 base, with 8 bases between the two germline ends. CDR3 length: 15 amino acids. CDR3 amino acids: CASSQGPQSNQPQHF. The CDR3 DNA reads TGTGCCAGCAGCCAAGGTCCCCAGAGCAATCAGCCCCAGCATTTT.

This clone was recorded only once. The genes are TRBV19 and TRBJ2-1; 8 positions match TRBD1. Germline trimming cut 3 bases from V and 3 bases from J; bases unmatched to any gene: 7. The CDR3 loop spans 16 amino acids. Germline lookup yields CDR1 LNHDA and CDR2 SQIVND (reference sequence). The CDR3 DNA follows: TGTGCCAGTAGTATCTTGTGGGACAGGATCTACAATGAGCAGTTCTTC. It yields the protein CASSILWDRIYNEQFF.

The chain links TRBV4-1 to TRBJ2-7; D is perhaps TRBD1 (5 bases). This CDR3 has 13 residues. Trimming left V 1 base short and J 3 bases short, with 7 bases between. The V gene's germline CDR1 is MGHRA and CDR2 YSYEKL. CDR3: CASSQGRDYEQYF. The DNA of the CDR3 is TGCGCCAGCAGCCAAGGCAGGGACTACGAGCAGTACTTC.

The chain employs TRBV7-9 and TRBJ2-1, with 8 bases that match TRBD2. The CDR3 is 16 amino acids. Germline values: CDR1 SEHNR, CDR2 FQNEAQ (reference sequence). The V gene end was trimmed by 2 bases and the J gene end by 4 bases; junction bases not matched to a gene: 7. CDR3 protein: CASSLTSGGAYNEQFF. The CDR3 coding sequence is TGTGCCAGCAGCTTAACCAGCGGGGGTGCATACAATGAGCAGTTCTTC. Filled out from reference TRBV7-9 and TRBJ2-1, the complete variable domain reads DTGVSQNPRHKITKRGQNVTFRCDPISEHNRLYWYRQTLGQGPEFLTYFQNEAQLEKSRLLSDRFSAERPKGSFSTLEIQRTEQGDSAMYLCASSLTSGGAYNEQFFGPGTRLTVL.

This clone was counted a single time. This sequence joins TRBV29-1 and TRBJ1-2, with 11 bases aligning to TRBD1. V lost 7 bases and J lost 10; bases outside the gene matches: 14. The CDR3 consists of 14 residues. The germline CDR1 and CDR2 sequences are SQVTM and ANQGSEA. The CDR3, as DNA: TGCAGCGGGACCGGGACAGGGGGAGTAGGAGACTACACCTTC. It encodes CSGTGTGGVGDYTF.

The CDR3 loop is CASSRGRGLHPSGANVLTF. The CDR3, as DNA: TGTGCCAGCAGCAGGGGCAGAGGCCTACACCCCTCTGGGGCCAACGTCCTGACTTTC. J is TRBJ2-6 and V is TRBV3-1 (or the pseudogene TRBV3-2); weak D call: TRBD1 (5 bases). The CDR3 totals 19 residues. CDR1 and CDR2 (germline): LGHDT, YNNKEL (reference sequence). V was clipped by 5 bases and J by 0 bases, with 20 bases between them.

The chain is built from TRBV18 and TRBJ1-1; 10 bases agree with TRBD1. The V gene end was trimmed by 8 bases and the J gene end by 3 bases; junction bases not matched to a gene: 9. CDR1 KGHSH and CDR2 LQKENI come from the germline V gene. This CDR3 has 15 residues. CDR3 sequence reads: CASLRTGGLDTEAFF. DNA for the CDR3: TGTGCCAGCCTTCGGACAGGGGGGTTGGACACTGAAGCTTTCTTT. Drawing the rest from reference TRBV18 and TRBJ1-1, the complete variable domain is NAGVMQNPRHLVRRRGQEARLRCSPMKGHSHVYWYRQLPEEGLKFMVYLQKENIIDESGMPKERFSAEFPKEGPSILRIQQVVRGDSAAYFCASLRTGGLDTEAFFGQGTRLTVV.

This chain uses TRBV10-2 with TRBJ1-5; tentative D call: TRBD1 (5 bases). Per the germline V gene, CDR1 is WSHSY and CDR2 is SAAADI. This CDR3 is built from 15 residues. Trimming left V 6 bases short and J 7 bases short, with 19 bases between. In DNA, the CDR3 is TGCGCCAGCAGCCTGATGGGGGGGGGAGGGCAGCCCCAGCATTTT. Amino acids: CASSLMGGGGQPQHF.

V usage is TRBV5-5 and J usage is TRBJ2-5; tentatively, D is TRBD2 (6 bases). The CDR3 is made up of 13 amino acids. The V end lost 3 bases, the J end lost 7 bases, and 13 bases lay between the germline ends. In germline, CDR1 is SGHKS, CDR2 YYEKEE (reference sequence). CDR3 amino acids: CASSSPGRGTQYF. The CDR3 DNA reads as TGTGCCAGCAGCTCTCCGGGGCGGGGGACCCAGTACTTC.

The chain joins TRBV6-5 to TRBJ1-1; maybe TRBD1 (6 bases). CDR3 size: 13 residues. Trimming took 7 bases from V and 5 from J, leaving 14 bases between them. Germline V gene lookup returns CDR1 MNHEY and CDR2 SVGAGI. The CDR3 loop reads CASTQGRGTEAFF. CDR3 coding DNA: TGTGCCAGCACCCAGGGGAGGGGGACTGAAGCTTTCTTT.

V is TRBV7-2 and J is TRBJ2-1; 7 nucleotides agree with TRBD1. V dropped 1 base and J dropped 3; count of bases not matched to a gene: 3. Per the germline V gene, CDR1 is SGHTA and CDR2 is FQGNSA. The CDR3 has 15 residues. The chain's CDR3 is CASSLGGQSYNEQFF. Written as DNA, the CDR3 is TGTGCCAGCAGCTTAGGGGGACAGAGCTACAATGAGCAGTTCTTC.

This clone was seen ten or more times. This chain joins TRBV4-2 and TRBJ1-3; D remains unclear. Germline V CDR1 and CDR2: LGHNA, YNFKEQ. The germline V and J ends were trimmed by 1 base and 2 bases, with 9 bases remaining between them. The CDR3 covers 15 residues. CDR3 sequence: CASSQGQLTGNTIYF. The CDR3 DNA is TGTGCCAGCAGCCAAGGGCAGTTAACTGGAAACACCATATATTTT.

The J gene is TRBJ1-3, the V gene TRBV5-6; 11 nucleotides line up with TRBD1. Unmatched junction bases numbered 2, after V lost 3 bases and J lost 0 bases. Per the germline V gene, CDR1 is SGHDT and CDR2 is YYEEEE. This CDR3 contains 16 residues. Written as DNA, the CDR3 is TGTGCCAGCAGCTGGACAGGGGGCAGCTCTGGAAACACCATATATTTT. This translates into CASSWTGGSSGNTIYF.

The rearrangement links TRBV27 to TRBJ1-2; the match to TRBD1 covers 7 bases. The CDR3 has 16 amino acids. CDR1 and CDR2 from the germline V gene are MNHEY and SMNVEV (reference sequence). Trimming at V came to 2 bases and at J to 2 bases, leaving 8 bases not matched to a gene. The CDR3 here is CASSLTLVRGNYGYTF. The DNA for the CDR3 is TGTGCCAGCAGTTTAACCCTCGTCAGGGGGAACTATGGCTACACCTTC.

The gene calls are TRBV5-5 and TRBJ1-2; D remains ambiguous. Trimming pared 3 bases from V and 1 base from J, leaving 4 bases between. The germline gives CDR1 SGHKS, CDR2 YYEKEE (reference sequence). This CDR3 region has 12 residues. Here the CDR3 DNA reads TGTGCCAGCAGCTCTAATAACTATGGCTACACCTTC. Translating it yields CASSSNNYGYTF.

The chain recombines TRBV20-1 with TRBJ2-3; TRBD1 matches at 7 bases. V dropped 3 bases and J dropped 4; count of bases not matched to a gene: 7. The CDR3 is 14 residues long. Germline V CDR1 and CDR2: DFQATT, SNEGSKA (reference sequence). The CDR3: CSASYRGEADTQYF. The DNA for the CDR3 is TGCAGTGCTAGTTACAGGGGAGAAGCAGATACGCAGTATTTT.

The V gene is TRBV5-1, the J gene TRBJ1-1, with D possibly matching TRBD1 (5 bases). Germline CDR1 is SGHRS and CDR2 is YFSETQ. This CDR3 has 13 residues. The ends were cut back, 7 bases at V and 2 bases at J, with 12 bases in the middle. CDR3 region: CASGGGTNTEAFF. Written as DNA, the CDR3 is TGCGCCAGCGGCGGGGGGACCAACACTGAAGCTTTCTTT.

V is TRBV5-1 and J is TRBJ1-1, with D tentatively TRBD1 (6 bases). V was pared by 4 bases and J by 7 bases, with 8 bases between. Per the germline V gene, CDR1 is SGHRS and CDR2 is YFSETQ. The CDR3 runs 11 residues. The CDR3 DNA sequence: TGCGCCAGCAGCGCACAGGGTGAAGCTTTCTTT. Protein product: CASSAQGEAFF.

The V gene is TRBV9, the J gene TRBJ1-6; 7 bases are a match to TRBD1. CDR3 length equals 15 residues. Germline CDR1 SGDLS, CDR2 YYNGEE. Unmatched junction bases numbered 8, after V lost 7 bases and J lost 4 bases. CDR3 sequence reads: CASATGTVYNSPLHF. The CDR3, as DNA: TGTGCCAGCGCCACGGGGACAGTTTATAATTCACCCCTCCACTTT.

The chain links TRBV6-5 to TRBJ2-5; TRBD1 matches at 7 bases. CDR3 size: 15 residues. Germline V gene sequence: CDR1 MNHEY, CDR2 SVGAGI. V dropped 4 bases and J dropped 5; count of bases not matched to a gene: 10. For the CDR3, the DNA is TGTGCCAGCAGTTTCGCCGGGACAGCAGGGGAGACCCAGTACTTC. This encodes CASSFAGTAGETQYF.

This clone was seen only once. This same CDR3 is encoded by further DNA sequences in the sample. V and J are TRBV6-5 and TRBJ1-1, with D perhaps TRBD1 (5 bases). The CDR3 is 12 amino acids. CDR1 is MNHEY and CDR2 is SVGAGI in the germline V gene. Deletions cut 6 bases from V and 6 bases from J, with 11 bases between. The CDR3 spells CASRPGSPEAFF. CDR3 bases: TGTGCCAGCAGGCCAGGGTCTCCTGAAGCTTTCTTT.

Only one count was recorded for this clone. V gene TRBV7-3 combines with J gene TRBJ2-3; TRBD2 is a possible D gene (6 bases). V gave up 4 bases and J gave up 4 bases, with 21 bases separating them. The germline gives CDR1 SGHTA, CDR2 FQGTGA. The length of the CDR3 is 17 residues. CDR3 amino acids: CASSSRGRLYSPDTQYF. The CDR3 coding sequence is TGTGCCAGCAGCTCTCGGGGGAGGTTGTATAGCCCAGATACGCAGTATTTT.

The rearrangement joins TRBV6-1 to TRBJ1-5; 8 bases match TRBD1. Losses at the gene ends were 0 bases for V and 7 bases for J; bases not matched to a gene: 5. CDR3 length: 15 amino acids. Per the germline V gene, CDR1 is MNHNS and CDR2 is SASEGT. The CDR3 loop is CASSEATGAGQPQHF. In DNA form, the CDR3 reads TGTGCCAGCAGTGAAGCGACAGGGGCAGGCCAGCCCCAGCATTTT.

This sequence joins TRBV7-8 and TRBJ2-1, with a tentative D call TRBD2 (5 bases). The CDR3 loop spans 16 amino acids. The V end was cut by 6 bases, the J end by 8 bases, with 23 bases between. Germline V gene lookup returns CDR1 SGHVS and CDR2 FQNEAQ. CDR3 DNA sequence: TGTGCCAGCAGACCAGGTGGGCGTAGCGTCATCTATGAGCAGTTCTTC. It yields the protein CASRPGGRSVIYEQFF.

The CDR3 sequence: CASSYSGKQGPTEAFF. CDR3 coding DNA: TGTGCCAGCAGTTACTCGGGTAAACAGGGGCCCACTGAAGCTTTCTTT. The rearrangement links TRBV6-5 to TRBJ1-1; 7 nucleotides line up with TRBD1. The CDR3 length is 16 residues. Germline V gene sequence: CDR1 MNHEY, CDR2 SVGAGI. Trimming removed 0 bases from V and 4 bases from J; junction bases left unmatched: 8.

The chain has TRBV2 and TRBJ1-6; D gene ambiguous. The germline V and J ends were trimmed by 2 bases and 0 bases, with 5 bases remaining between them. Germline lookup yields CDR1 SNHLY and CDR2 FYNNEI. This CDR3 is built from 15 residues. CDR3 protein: CASSEWSSYNSPLHF. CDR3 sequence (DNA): TGTGCCAGCAGTGAATGGAGCTCCTATAATTCACCCCTCCACTTT.

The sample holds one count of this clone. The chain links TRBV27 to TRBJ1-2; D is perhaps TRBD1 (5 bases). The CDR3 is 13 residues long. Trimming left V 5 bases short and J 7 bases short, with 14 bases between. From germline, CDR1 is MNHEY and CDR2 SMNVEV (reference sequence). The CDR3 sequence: CASSRRDHSGYTF. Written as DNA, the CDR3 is TGTGCCAGCAGTCGGAGGGACCACTCTGGCTACACCTTC.

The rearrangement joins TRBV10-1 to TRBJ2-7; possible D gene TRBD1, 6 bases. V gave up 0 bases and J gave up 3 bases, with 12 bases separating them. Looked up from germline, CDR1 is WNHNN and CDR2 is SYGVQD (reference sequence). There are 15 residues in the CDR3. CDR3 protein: CASSESQGNHYEQYF. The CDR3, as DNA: TGCGCCAGCAGTGAGTCTCAGGGGAACCACTACGAGCAGTACTTC.

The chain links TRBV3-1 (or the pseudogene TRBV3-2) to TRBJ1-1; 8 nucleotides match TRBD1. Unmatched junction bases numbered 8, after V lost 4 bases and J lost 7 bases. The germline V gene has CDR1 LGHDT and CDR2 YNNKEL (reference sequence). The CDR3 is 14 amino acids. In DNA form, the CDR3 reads TGTGCCAGCAGCCCGGGGACAGGCGGTTTTGAAGCTTTCTTT. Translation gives CASSPGTGGFEAFF.

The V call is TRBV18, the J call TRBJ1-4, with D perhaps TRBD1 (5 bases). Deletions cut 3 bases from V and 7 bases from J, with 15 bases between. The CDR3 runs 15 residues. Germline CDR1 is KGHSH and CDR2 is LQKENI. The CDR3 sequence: CASSPPTAEGEKLFF. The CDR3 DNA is TGTGCCAGCTCACCTCCGACAGCGGAGGGTGAAAAACTGTTTTTT.